The subject of this entry is one TCR beta chain. Its target is not known. The junction does not match germline at one end; this may be a read error. Germline-derived CDR1 and CDR2 are SGHTA and FQGNSA. The CDR3 consists of 19 residues. Naive CD8 cells comprised CD45RO-negative, CCR7-positively selected cells, excluding terminally differentiated effector memory CD45RA+ cells. The data stem from a study of shared clonotypes between healthy human individuals. Whole-study results and caveats: Clonotypes shared by all four donors outscored non-shared clonotypes in generation probability.

Using immunoSEQ multiplex PCR, the repertoire was profiled, and TCRdb retains in-frame clones only, with some absent. The sample contains about 2.2 million clones, about 93% of which appear only once. Sequences were obtained from naive CD8+ T cells from PBMCs. This sequence was found in a man younger than 30 in good health. Some clones in this sample may be carry-over from other donors' samples. J is TRBJ2-3 and V is TRBV7-2; TRBD2 matches at 11 bases. This chain's CDR3 is CASSLAGTSGTSSTDTQYF. In nucleotides, the CDR3 is TGTGCCAGCAGCCTAGCCGGGACTAGCGGAACCTCTAGCACAGATACGCAGTATTTT. The whole variable domain, filled in from reference TRBV7-2 and TRBJ2-3, reads GAGVSQSPSNKVTEKGKDVELRCDPISGHTALYWYRQSLGQGLEFLIYFQGNSAPDKSGLPSDRFSAERTGGSVSTLTIQRTQQEDSAVYLCASSLAGTSGTSSTDTQYFGPGTRLTVL.